This T cell receptor beta chain was profiled in a study of blood T cells in healthy people across ages. Together with a sample-barcoded 5' primer, a J-beta primer mix was included in a second PCR lasting about 6 to 12 cycles. TCRdb independently ran MiXCR on the 5' RACE reads; one entry per CDR3 protein. The sample holds about 1.5 million distinct CDR3 sequences; roughly 43% are singletons and the top ten take approximately 4%. Germline-derived CDR1 and CDR2 are GTSNPN and SVGIG (reference sequence). Between the trimmed V and J ends, which lost 2 bases and 1 base, there was a span of 12 bases. The CDR3 is 15 residues long.

This clonotype originated in a woman younger than 35 in good health. The chain carries TRBV30 and TRBJ1-5; tentative D call: TRBD1 (5 bases). Sequencing was done on a sample of blood. CDR3 nucleotide sequence: TGTGCCTGGAGTCTGGGGGGGGGGAGCAATCAGCCCCAGCATTTT. Its protein is CAWSLGGGSNQPQHF.